Shown below are 28 T cell receptor beta chains from a single sample sequenced in a study of molecular identifiers for immune sequencing clone quantification. TCRdb analysed the PCR reads with MiXCR anew, one entry per CDR3 protein. The data contain about 67,000 distinct CDR3 sequences, around 17% of them seen just once; the ten biggest clones take up 1.4% to 1.5%. The material sequenced was naive CD8+ T cells from blood, with Jurkat cell RNA spiked in. Subset here: FACS-sorted CD8+CD4-CCR7+CD45RA+ naive T cells. The receptors were gathered from a human donor in good health. Some libraries in this study had Jurkat cell RNA spiked in.

As for this clonotype: This could be a read error, since a much larger clone is one nucleotide away. The gene calls are TRBV11-2 and TRBJ2-1; D is possibly TRBD1 (5 bases). The V gene's germline CDR1 is SGHAT and CDR2 FQNNGV. This CDR3 contains 14 residues. The CDR3 reads CASSPQVSYSEQFF. The CDR3, as DNA: TGTGCCAGCAGCCCACAGGTATCCTACAGTGAGCAGTTCTTC. The whole variable domain, remainder taken from reference TRBV11-2 and TRBJ2-1, is EAGVAQSPRYKIIEKRQSVAFWCNPISGHATLYWYQQILGQGPKLLIQFQNNGVVDDSQLPKDRFSAERLKGVDSTLKIQPAKLEDSAVYLCASSPQVSYSEQFFGPGTRLTVL.

This clonotype was seen many times. The J gene is TRBJ2-1, the V gene TRBV7-9; 7 bases map to TRBD2. In germline, CDR1 is SEHNR, CDR2 FQNEAQ (reference sequence). CDR3 length equals 16 residues. V lost 8 bases, J lost 9 bases, and 19 bases stayed unmatched. CDR3 loop: CASSSLDGGTGGEQFF. In DNA form, the CDR3 reads TGTGCCAGCTCCTCCCTGGATGGCGGGACGGGGGGTGAGCAGTTCTTC.

The J gene is TRBJ2-7, the V gene TRBV5-1, with D tentatively TRBD1 (6 bases). Trimming cost V 0 bases and J 6 bases, with 16 bases left between them. The CDR3 length is 15 residues. Germline values: CDR1 SGHRS, CDR2 YFSETQ. DNA for the CDR3: TGCGCCAGCAGCTTGGACAGGGCCTACAGTGGCGAGCAGTACTTC. Its translation: CASSLDRAYSGEQYF.

As to this clonotype: The junction differs from germline at one of its ends, possibly a read error. The chain recombines TRBV20-1 with TRBJ2-1; TRBD2 agrees at 10 bases. The CDR3 length is 15 residues. Germline V gene sequence: CDR1 DFQATT, CDR2 SNEGSKA (reference sequence). The CDR3, as DNA: TGCAGTGCAAGAGACTCGGGACTAGCGTACAATGAGCAGTTCTTC. It translates to CSARDSGLAYNEQFF.

This clonotype was seen repeatedly, ten times or more. The CDR3 DNA follows: TGCGCCAGCAGTGAAGGGGGACTAGTACTGGGCGACACAGATACGCAGTATTTT. This gives the protein CASSEGGLVLGDTDTQYF. J is TRBJ2-3 and V is TRBV10-2; 8 bases match TRBD2. The trim removed 3 bases at V and 2 bases at J, leaving 13 bases unmatched. The CDR3 length is 18 residues. CDR1 is WSHSY, CDR2 SAAADI, per germline.

A remark on this clonotype: This may come from a read error, since a much larger clone is one base off. This chain connects TRBV6-1 to TRBJ2-1; D is unresolved. Trimming stripped 3 bases from V and 8 bases from J, with 20 bases between. Germline CDR1 is MNHNS and CDR2 is SASEGT. This CDR3 has 16 residues. The CDR3 sequence: CASSEWVAGAIYEQFF. The CDR3 DNA reads TGTGCCAGCAGTGAGTGGGTAGCTGGAGCTATATATGAGCAGTTCTTC.

This clonotype was recorded at least ten times. The V and J genes are TRBV6-6 and TRBJ1-3; TRBD1 matches at 9 bases. From germline, CDR1 is MNHNY and CDR2 SVGAGI (reference sequence). The V gene end was trimmed by 7 bases and the J gene end by 8 bases; junction bases not matched to a gene: 15. The CDR3 is made up of 16 amino acids. The chain's CDR3 is CASITRAGQGLDTIYF. In DNA, the CDR3 is TGTGCCAGCATTACCCGGGCAGGACAGGGGTTGGACACCATATATTTT.

This clonotype turned up a few times. CDR3 DNA: TGTGCCAGCAGTCCCCAACTAGCGGGAGGTGTATTGAATGAGCAGTTCTTC. Translation gives CASSPQLAGGVLNEQFF. This sequence joins TRBV12-3 or TRBV12-4 and TRBJ2-1; TRBD2 matches at 12 bases. V was clipped by 5 bases and J by 7 bases; unmatched bases: 12. The CDR3 has 17 amino acids.

This clonotype was observed many times. The chain is built from TRBV24-1 and TRBJ2-2; D perhaps matches TRBD1 (6 bases). The germline CDR1 and CDR2 sequences are KGHDR and SFDVKD. Deletions cut 0 bases from V and 0 bases from J, with 7 bases between. The CDR3 sequence is 16 residues long. The CDR3: CATSDLGQTNTGELFF. Written as DNA, the CDR3 is TGTGCCACCAGTGATTTGGGACAGACGAACACCGGGGAGCTGTTTTTT.

This clonotype was counted many times. V is TRBV20-1 and J is TRBJ2-7, with D perhaps assigned TRBD1 or TRBD2 (5 bases each). The CDR3 spans 15 residues. The V gene lost 0 bases and the J gene lost 0 bases, with 12 bases spanning the gap. Germline V lookup: CDR1 DFQATT, CDR2 SNEGSKA (reference sequence). The CDR3 spells CSARDFRDHSYEQYF. Here the CDR3 DNA reads TGCAGTGCTAGAGATTTTCGGGACCACTCCTACGAGCAGTACTTC.

There are many counts of this clonotype. The chain employs TRBV4-1 and TRBJ2-5; the match to TRBD2 covers 11 bases. The CDR3 length is 18 residues. From germline, CDR1 is MGHRA and CDR2 YSYEKL. The trim removed 1 base at V and 3 bases at J, leaving 10 bases unmatched. The DNA of the CDR3 is TGCGCCAGCAGCCAAGGATCCCTAGCGGGGGGCTGGGAAGAGACCCAGTACTTC. This gives the protein CASSQGSLAGGWEETQYF.

This clonotype was counted at least ten times. The gene calls are TRBV7-8 and TRBJ2-1; the D gene is possibly TRBD2 (6 bases). Germline CDR1 reads SGHVS; CDR2 reads FQNEAQ. The V and J ends lost 2 bases and 0 bases respectively, with 14 bases between them. CDR3 size: 17 residues. The CDR3 DNA follows: TGTGCCAGCAGCTTAATTTCGGGACTGAACTCCTACAATGAGCAGTTCTTC. Its translation: CASSLISGLNSYNEQFF.

This clonotype was counted only a few times. The chain uses TRBV29-1 and TRBJ2-7, with 7 bases matching TRBD2. The V and J ends lost 4 bases and 4 bases, in that order; junction bases with no gene match: 7. Germline V CDR1 and CDR2: SQVTM, ANQGSEA. This CDR3 has 13 amino acids. The CDR3 bases are TGCAGCGTTGGATATCGGGGGGAGTACGAGCAGTACTTC. This translates into CSVGYRGEYEQYF.

This clonotype has at least ten counts. The chain recombines TRBV7-6 with TRBJ2-7, with TRBD1 identical over 8 bases. The length of the CDR3 is 14 residues. V dropped 1 base and J dropped 4; count of bases not matched to a gene: 3. Per the germline V gene, CDR1 is SGHVS and CDR2 is FNYEAQ. The CDR3 coding sequence is TGTGCCAGCAGCTTAGGAAACAGGGGGTACGAGCAGTACTTC. Translation: CASSLGNRGYEQYF.

This clonotype was seen ten or more times. The V gene is TRBV4-1, the J gene TRBJ2-7; TRBD2 matches 12 bases. This CDR3 has 18 amino acids. Germline V gene data show CDR1 as MGHRA and CDR2 as YSYEKL. J lost 7 bases, V lost 2 bases, and 15 bases had no gene match. CDR3 residues: CASSQTPSTSGSGWEQYF. In DNA form, the CDR3 reads TGCGCCAGCAGCCAAACCCCTTCGACTAGCGGGAGCGGGTGGGAGCAGTACTTC.

This clonotype was detected many times. The chain combines TRBV30 with TRBJ1-1; D unclear. The CDR3 loop spans 11 amino acids. Trimming took 2 bases from V and 9 from J, leaving 10 bases between them. CDR1 GTSNPN and CDR2 SVGIG come from the germline V gene (reference sequence). CDR3 loop: CAWSRLTKAFF. CDR3 bases: TGTGCCTGGAGTCGGCTTACGAAAGCTTTCTTT.

This clonotype was found many times. The gene calls are TRBV30 and TRBJ2-1; D may be TRBD1 or TRBD2 (6 bases each). Germline CDR1 GTSNPN, CDR2 SVGIG (reference sequence). V gave up 6 bases and J gave up 2 bases, with 17 bases separating them. The CDR3 has 15 amino acids. CDR3 DNA sequence: TGTGCCTGCCGAGGGGGGCGGGGAGCCTACAATGAGCAGTTCTTC. It specifies CACRGGRGAYNEQFF.

In regard to this clonotype: This clone may be a read error of a much larger clone one base away. This chain uses TRBV11-2 with TRBJ2-1; D perhaps matches TRBD1 (6 bases). The germline CDR1 and CDR2 sequences are SGHAT and FQNNGV. Trimming shortened V by 1 base and J by 9 bases, and 31 bases separated the two germline ends. This CDR3 spans 20 amino acids. CDR3 amino acids: CASSLVKKNRALLPTSEQFF. CDR3 nucleotide sequence: TGTGCCAGCAGCTTAGTAAAAAAGAACAGGGCTCTTTTACCTACAAGTGAGCAGTTCTTC.

This clonotype was seen ten or more times. The CDR3, as DNA: TGTGCCAGCAGCTCCTGGACAGGGATCACAGATACGCAGTATTTT. It translates to CASSSWTGITDTQYF. The chain employs TRBV5-5 and TRBJ2-3, with 8 bases aligning to TRBD1. Germline lookup yields CDR1 SGHKS and CDR2 YYEKEE (reference sequence). J gave up 2 bases and V 3 bases, and 5 bases lay outside the gene matches. The CDR3 has 15 residues.

This clonotype was counted once. The V gene is TRBV28, the J gene TRBJ2-7; 7 bases are shared with TRBD2. This CDR3 is built from 15 residues. Germline-derived CDR1 and CDR2 are MDHEN and SYDVKM. The ends lost 6 bases at V and 3 bases at J; junction bases unmatched: 11. CDR3 loop: CASRGVLAGVYEQYF. The CDR3 DNA follows: TGTGCCAGCAGGGGTGTCCTTGCGGGAGTCTACGAGCAGTACTTC.

This clonotype came up many times. The rearrangement joins TRBV7-9 to TRBJ1-1; 9 bases are shared with TRBD1. Looked up from germline, CDR1 is SEHNR and CDR2 is FQNEAQ (reference sequence). This CDR3 is built from 18 residues. Germline trimming cut 0 bases from V and 0 bases from J; bases unmatched to any gene: 8. The CDR3 DNA reads as TGTGCCAGCAGCTTAGCGGGACAGGGCAGCGCGATGAACACTGAAGCTTTCTTT. Translated, it gives CASSLAGQGSAMNTEAFF.

This clonotype was seen repeatedly, ten times or more. J is TRBJ2-2 and V is TRBV3-1, with D possibly matching TRBD2 (6 bases). CDR3 length equals 13 residues. The V gene lost 5 bases and the J gene lost 11 bases, with 15 bases spanning the gap. Germline values: CDR1 LGHDT, CDR2 YNNKEL (reference sequence). The CDR3 DNA reads TGTGCCAGCAGCAACCCCGCCGGGGGTGAGCTGTTTTTT. Its translation is CASSNPAGGELFF.

The gene calls are TRBV29-1 and TRBJ2-1; D is possibly TRBD1 or TRBD2 (5 bases each). Per the germline V gene, CDR1 is SQVTM and CDR2 is ANQGSEA. V lost 6 bases and J 9 bases, leaving 12 bases between the germline ends. There are 11 residues in the CDR3. The CDR3 DNA follows: TGCAGCGTCGGGACGACGGGTGAGCAGTTCTTC. It yields the protein CSVGTTGEQFF.

Only a few counts were recorded for this clonotype. CDR3 sequence: CASSPAAAAVGRDTEAFF. The CDR3 nucleotides read TGTGCCAGCAGCCCGGCGGCTGCGGCCGTCGGGAGGGACACTGAAGCTTTCTTT. The gene calls are TRBV4-2 and TRBJ1-1; D unclear. The CDR3 runs 18 residues. CDR1 is LGHNA and CDR2 is YNFKEQ in the germline V gene. Trimming shortened V by 4 bases and J by 3 bases, and 24 bases separated the two germline ends.

This clonotype was recorded a few times. The chain recombines TRBV30 with TRBJ1-5; D unclear. V dropped 2 bases and J dropped 5 bases, with 10 bases sitting between them. Per germline, CDR1 GTSNPN and CDR2 SVGIG (reference sequence). The CDR3 length is 13 residues. The CDR3 here is CAWSLQADQPQHF. DNA for the CDR3: TGTGCCTGGAGTCTTCAGGCCGATCAGCCCCAGCATTTT.

Details on this clonotype: One base away lies a much larger clone, so this may be a sequencing read error. The chain recombines TRBV3-1 with TRBJ1-6; D not resolved. This CDR3 contains 14 residues. Germline V gene lookup returns CDR1 LGHDT and CDR2 YNNKEL (reference sequence). V was trimmed by 8 bases and J by 8 bases, leaving 16 bases between them. This chain's CDR3 is CASPIGLEYSPLHF. The DNA for the CDR3 is TGTGCCAGCCCGATAGGACTTGAATATTCACCCCTCCACTTT. The variable domain in full, with the rest retrieved from reference TRBV3-1 and TRBJ1-6, is DTAVSQTPKYLVTQMGNDKSIKCEQNLGHDTMYWYKQDSKKFLKIMFSYNNKELIINETVPNRFSPKSPDKAHLNLHINSLELGDSAVYFCASPIGLEYSPLHFGNGTRLTVT.

This clonotype was seen at least ten times. The chain combines TRBV7-9 with TRBJ2-2, with a possible D match to TRBD1 (5 bases). The germline CDR1 and CDR2 sequences are SEHNR and FQNEAQ (reference sequence). V lost 1 base, J lost 7 bases, and 13 bases lay in between. This CDR3 region has 15 residues. CDR3 bases: TGTGCCAGCAGCTTAGGCGCCAGGGATGGCGGGGAGCTGTTTTTT. Translated: CASSLGARDGGELFF.

In its sample, this clonotype was seen many times. The V and J genes are TRBV11-2 and TRBJ2-5, with 12 bases aligning to TRBD2. The germline V gene encodes CDR1 SGHAT and CDR2 FQNNGV. The CDR3 spans 15 residues. V lost 1 base, J lost 5 bases, and 2 bases stayed unmatched. CDR3 loop: CASSLGLAGVETQYF. In nucleotides, the CDR3 is TGTGCCAGCAGCTTAGGACTAGCGGGAGTCGAGACCCAGTACTTC.